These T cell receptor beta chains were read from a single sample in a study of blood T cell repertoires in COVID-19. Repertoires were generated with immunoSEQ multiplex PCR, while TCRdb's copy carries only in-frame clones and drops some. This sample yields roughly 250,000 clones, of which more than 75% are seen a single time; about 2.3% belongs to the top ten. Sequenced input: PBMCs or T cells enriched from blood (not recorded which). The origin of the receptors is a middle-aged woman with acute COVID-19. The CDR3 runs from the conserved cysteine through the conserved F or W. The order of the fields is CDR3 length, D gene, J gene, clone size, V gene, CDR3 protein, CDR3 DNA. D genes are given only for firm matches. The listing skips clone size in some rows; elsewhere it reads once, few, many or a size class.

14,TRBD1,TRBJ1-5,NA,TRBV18,CASSPGQGWQPQHF,TGTGCCAGCTCACCAGGACAGGGATGGCAGCCCCAGCATTTT
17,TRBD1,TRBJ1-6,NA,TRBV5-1,CASSLAVQGIANSPLHF,TGCGCCAGCAGCTTGGCCGTACAGGGGATTGCTAATTCACCCCTCCACTTT
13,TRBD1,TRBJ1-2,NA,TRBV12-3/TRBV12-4,CASSRTGNYGYTF,TGTGCCAGCAGTAGGACAGGGAACTATGGCTACACCTTC
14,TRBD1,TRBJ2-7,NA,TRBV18,CASSSTGTGVEQYF,TGTGCCAGCTCATCAACCGGGACAGGGGTTGAGCAGTACTTC
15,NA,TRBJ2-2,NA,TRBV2,CASSEPQGNTGELFF,TGTGCCAGCAGTGAACCCCAGGGAAATACCGGGGAGCTGTTTTTT
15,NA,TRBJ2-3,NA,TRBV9,CASSTYGGPGDTQYF,TGTGCCAGCAGCACCTACGGGGGGCCGGGAGATACGCAGTATTTT
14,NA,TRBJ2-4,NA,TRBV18,CASSPELAKNIQYF,TGTGCCAGCTCGCCAGAACTAGCCAAAAACATTCAGTACTTC
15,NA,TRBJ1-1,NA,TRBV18,CASSPRTPINTEAFF,TGTGCCAGCTCACCAAGGACACCAATTAACACTGAAGCTTTCTTT
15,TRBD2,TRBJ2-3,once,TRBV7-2,CASSFSGGAADTQYF,TGTGCCAGCAGCTTTTCCGGGGGGGCTGCAGATACGCAGTATTTT
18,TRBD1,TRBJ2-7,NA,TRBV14,CASSPPAAPRGRRIEQYF,TGTGCCAGCAGCCCTCCAGCCGCCCCGAGGGGGCGCAGGATCGAGCAGTACTTC
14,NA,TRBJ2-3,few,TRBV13,CASSQRRGTDTQYF,TGTGCCAGCAGCCAACGCAGGGGCACAGATACGCAGTATTTT
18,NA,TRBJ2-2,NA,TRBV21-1,CASSNKPPRGTNTGELFF,TGTGCCAGCAGCAATAAGCCCCCTAGGGGAACGAACACCGGGGAGCTGTTTTTT
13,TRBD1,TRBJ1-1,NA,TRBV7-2,CASSLGLRGEAFF,TGTGCCAGCAGCTTAGGGCTCAGGGGGGAGGCTTTCTTT
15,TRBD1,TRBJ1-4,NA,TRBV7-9,CASSLGRGTEEKLFF,TGTGCCAGCAGCTTAGGGCGCGGGACAGAGGAAAAACTGTTTTTT
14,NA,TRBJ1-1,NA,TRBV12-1,CASSFLRRNTEAFF,TGTGCCAGCAGCTTTTTACGGAGGAACACTGAAGCTTTCTTT
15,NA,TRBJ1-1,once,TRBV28,CASSLIQGRGTEAFF,TGTGCCAGCAGTTTAATTCAGGGGAGGGGCACTGAAGCTTTCTTT
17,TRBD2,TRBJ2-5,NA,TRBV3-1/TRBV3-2,CASNDLGTSGGAKTQYF,TGTGCCAGCAACGACCTCGGGACTAGCGGGGGGGCAAAGACCCAGTACTTC
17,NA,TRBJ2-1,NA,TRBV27,CASKWSSDSLGIYEQFF,TGTGCCAGCAAATGGTCCTCCGACAGTCTGGGTATCTATGAGCAGTTCTTC
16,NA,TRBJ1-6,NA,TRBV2,CASRVLGGPAESPLHF,TGTGCCAGCAGGGTACTTGGAGGCCCAGCGGAGTCACCCCTCCACTTT
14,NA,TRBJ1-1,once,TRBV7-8,CASSPMPESTEAFF,TGTGCCAGCAGCCCGATGCCCGAGTCCACTGAAGCTTTCTTT
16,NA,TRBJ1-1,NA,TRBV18,CASSPFEAALNTEAFF,TGTGCCAGCTCACCATTTGAGGCAGCCCTGAACACTGAAGCTTTCTTT
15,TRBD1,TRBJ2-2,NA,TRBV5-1,CASNRDRGRTGELFF,TGCGCCAGCAACCGGGACAGGGGGCGGACCGGGGAGCTGTTTTTT
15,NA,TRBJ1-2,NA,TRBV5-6,CASSQATSIIYGYTF,TGTGCCAGCAGCCAGGCAACCTCGATAATCTATGGCTACACCTTC
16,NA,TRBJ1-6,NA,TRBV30,CACSRTGGQDNSPLHF,TGTGCCTGTTCCCGGACGGGGGGCCAGGATAATTCACCCCTCCACTTT
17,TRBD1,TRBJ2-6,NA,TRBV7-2,CASTLDRVGTGANVLTF,TGTGCCAGCACCCTGGACAGGGTTGGAACTGGGGCCAACGTCCTGACTTTC
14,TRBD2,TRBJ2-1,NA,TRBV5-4,CASSGGSSYNEQFF,TGTGCCAGCTCGGGAGGGAGCTCCTACAATGAGCAGTTCTTC
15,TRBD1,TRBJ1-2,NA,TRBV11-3,CASSPGQGSGYGYTF,TGTGCCAGCAGCCCAGGACAGGGGAGCGGCTATGGCTACACCTTC
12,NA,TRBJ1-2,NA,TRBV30,CAWRGQGFGYTF,TGTGCCTGGAGAGGGCAGGGCTTTGGCTACACCTTC
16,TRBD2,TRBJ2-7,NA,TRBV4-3,CASSQGLAGDQYEQYF,TGCGCCAGCAGCCAAGGACTAGCGGGAGATCAGTACGAGCAGTACTTC
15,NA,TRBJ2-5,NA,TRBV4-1,CASSQGPRPSETQYF,TGCGCCAGCAGCCAAGGCCCTAGGCCAAGCGAGACCCAGTACTTC
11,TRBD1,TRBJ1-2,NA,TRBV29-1,CSVRTGGGYTF,TGCAGCGTTAGGACAGGGGGCGGCTACACCTTC
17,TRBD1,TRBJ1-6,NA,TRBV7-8,CASAPAPKDRGRSPLHF,TGTGCCAGCGCCCCCGCACCCAAGGACAGGGGGCGATCACCCCTCCACTTT
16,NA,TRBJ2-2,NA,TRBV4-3,CASSQELSEGDGELFF,TGCGCCAGCAGCCAAGAGTTGAGCGAAGGGGACGGGGAGCTGTTTTTT
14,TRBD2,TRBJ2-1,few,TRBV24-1,CATSVSGRGNEQFF,TGTGCCACCAGCGTTAGCGGGAGGGGGAATGAGCAGTTCTTC
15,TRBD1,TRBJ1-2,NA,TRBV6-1,CASSEGQGAYLGYTF,TGTGCCAGCAGTGAAGGACAGGGGGCATATTTAGGCTACACCTTC
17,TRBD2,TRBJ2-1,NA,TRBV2,CASSGLAGDGVYNEQFF,TGTGCCAGCAGTGGACTAGCGGGGGACGGGGTTTACAATGAGCAGTTCTTC
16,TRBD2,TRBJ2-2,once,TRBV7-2,CASSLTSGVNTGELFF,TGTGCCAGCAGCCTGACTAGCGGGGTGAACACCGGGGAGCTGTTTTTT
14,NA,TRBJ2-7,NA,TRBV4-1,CASSPMLQGDEQYF,TGCGCCAGCAGCCCCATGTTACAGGGTGACGAGCAGTACTTC
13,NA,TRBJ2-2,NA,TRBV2,CASSYAVAGELFF,TGTGCCAGCAGTTACGCCGTAGCCGGGGAGCTGTTTTTT
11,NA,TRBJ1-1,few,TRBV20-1,CSAGLGTEAFF,TGCAGTGCCGGACTAGGGACTGAAGCTTTCTTT
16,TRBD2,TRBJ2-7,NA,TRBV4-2,CASNPGGSTTPYEQYF,TGTGCCAGCAACCCCGGCGGGAGTACCACCCCCTACGAGCAGTACTTC
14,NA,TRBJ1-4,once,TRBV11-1,CASSYLSANEKLFF,TGTGCCAGCAGTTACCTGTCGGCTAATGAAAAACTGTTTTTT
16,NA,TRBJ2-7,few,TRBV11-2,CASSLESSANSYEQYF,TGTGCCAGCAGCTTAGAGTCTAGCGCCAACTCCTACGAGCAGTACTTC
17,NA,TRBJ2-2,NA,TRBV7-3,CASSQSGGRSDTGELFF,TGTGCCAGCAGCCAGTCCGGGGGGCGATCGGACACCGGGGAGCTGTTTTTT
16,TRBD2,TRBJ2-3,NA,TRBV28,CASSGRTSGRGDTQYF,TGTGCCAGCAGTGGGAGGACTAGCGGGAGGGGAGATACGCAGTATTTT
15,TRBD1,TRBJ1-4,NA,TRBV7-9,CASSWGQTINEKLFF,TGTGCCAGCAGCTGGGGACAGACTATTAATGAAAAACTGTTTTTT
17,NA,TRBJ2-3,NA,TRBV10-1,CASSEPQRVNSTDTQYF,TGCGCCAGCAGTGAGCCCCAGCGGGTAAATAGCACAGATACGCAGTATTTT
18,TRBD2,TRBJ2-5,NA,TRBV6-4,CASRTTRSSGRSGETQYF,TGTGCCAGCAGGACGACTAGGTCTAGCGGGAGATCGGGAGAGACCCAGTACTTC
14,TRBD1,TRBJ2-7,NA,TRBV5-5,CASSLRQGSYEQYF,TGTGCCAGCAGCCTAAGACAGGGGAGCTACGAGCAGTACTTC
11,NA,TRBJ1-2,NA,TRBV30,CAWDRNYGYTF,TGTGCCTGGGACAGAAACTATGGCTACACCTTC
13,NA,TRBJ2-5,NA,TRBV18,CASSPSQTETQYF,TGTGCCAGCTCACCAAGCCAAACAGAGACCCAGTACTTC
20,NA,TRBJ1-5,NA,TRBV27,CASSFYGPDTHPYSNQPQHF,TGTGCCAGCAGTTTCTACGGACCGGACACCCATCCTTATAGCAATCAGCCCCAGCATTTT
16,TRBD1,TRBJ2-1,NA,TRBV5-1,CASSSGQGNSYNEQFF,TGCGCCAGCAGCTCCGGACAGGGGAACTCCTACAATGAGCAGTTCTTC
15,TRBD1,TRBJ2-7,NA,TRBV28,CASLSQGQSSYEQYF,TGTGCCAGCTTATCCCAGGGACAGTCCTCCTACGAGCAGTACTTC
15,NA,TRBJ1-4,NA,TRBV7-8,CASSLAGGGDEKLFF,TGTGCCAGCAGCTTAGCGGGAGGGGGTGATGAAAAACTGTTTTTT